The sequence of this T cell receptor beta chain was determined in a study of blood T cell repertoires in COVID-19 (dated by TCRdb to about 2020). Study-level background: Collaborator samples came from the United States, Italy and Spain and covered acute and convalescent phases of COVID-19. The prospective study material was composed of cDNA or gDNA derived from T cells, B-cell-depleted T cells, or PBMCs. Where available, HLA class I and class II types were taken from metadata supplied by the sample provider and were not determined by assay-based typing. The repertoires were released in a freely available public database meant as a resource for research on the immune response to SARS-CoV-2. Subjects who had been exposed to COVID-19, were actively infected with it, or had recovered from it provided the deeply sampled blood TCRbeta repertoires that made up the dataset. The samples were drawn from the first 160 participants of the ongoing ImmuneRACE study and from some 1,300 subjects provided by 6 global collaborators. The sample metadata nearly always contained a de-identified subject ID, COVID-19 status, age in years and sex. What the work shows at the level of the full study, not this receptor alone: The quantity of clinical and demographic metadata differed by source and by participant and was supplied without curation.

Concerning this clone itself: The specificity of this receptor is unknown. Within one base of it there is no much larger clone, and no base qualities were kept.

Each collaborating institution followed its own protocols to collect whole blood in K2EDTA tubes. For TCRbeta analysis, collaborators shipped samples in one of three forms: frozen whole blood, isolated PBMCs, or DNA extracted from either of those sample types. Based on the germline V gene, the CDR1 and CDR2 sequences are SNHLY and FYNNEI. V is pruned by 6 bases and J by 6 bases, leaving 11 bases of the junction without a gene match. From cysteine to phenylalanine, the CDR3 is 16 amino acids long. Just the 48-base CDR3 DNA is kept, in frame starting at base 1. The immunoSEQ Assay, a bias-controlled multiplex PCR, was used to amplify TCRbeta CDR3 regions from genomic DNA. The published analysis was carried out like this. Nucleated cell counts per sample were estimated from amplification of reference gene primers within the assay. Sequence reads were collapsed and filtered to measure the absolute abundance of every unique TCRbeta CDR3 rearrangement. For each sample, productive Simpson clonality was calculated as the square root of Simpson's diversity index over productive rearrangements. As stored in TCRdb, this immuneACCESS dataset retains in-frame rearrangements with V and J assigned. A fraction of the clones does not appear; measured against another copy, unresolved V genes explain less than half of the discrepancy, and the remainder lacks a known reason. V, J and clone size are taken as reported in that table, and D and trimming were inferred from the DNA itself. Across this sample there are about 120,000 clones, with roughly four fifths seen only once. Jointly, the top ten make up around 9.3% of the sample.

The clonotype comes from a human donor in a cohort sampled during active COVID-19. The sequenced sample was peripheral blood. The rearranged segments are TRBV2 and TRBJ1-5; 10 middle bases align to TRBD1. The nucleotides are TGTGCCAGCAGCGCTTTTAGACAGGGGGCGGGTCAGCCCCAGCATTTT. Translation gives CASSAFRQGAGQPQHF.